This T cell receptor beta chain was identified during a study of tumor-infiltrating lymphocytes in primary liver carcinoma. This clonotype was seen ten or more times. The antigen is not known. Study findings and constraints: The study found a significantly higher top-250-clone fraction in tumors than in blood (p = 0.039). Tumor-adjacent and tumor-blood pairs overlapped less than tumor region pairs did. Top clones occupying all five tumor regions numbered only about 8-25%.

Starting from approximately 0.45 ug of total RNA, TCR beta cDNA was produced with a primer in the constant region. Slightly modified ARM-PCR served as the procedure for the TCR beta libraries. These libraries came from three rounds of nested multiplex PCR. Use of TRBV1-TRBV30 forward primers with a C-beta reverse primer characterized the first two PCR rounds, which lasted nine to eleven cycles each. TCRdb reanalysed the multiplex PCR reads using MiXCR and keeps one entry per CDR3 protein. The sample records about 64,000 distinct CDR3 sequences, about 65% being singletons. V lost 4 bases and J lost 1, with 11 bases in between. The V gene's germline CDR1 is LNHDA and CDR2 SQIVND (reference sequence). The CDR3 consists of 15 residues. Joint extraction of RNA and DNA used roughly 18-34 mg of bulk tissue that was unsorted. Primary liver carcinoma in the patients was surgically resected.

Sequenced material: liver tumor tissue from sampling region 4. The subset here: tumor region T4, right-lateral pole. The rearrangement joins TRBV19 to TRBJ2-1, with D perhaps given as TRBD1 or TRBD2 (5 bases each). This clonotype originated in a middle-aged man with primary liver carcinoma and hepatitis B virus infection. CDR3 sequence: CASSNGGISYNEQFF. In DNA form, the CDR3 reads TGTGCCAGTAGTAATGGGGGAATTTCCTACAATGAGCAGTTCTTC.